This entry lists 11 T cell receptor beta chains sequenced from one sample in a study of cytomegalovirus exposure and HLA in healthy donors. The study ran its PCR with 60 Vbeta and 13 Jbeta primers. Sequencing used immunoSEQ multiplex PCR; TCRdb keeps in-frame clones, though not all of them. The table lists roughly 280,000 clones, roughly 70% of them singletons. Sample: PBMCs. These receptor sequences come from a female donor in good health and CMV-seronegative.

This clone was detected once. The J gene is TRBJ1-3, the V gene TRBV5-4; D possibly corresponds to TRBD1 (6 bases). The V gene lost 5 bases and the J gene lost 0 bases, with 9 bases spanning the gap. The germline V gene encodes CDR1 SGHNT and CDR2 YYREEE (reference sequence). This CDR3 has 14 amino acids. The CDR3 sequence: CASRFRGSGNTIYF. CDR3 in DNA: TGTGCCAGCAGGTTCAGGGGCTCTGGAAACACCATATATTTT.

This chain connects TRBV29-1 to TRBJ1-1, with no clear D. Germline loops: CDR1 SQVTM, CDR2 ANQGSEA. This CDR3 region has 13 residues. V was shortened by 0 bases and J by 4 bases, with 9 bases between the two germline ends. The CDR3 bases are TGCAGCGTTGAAGAGGGAGGTGGCACTGAAGCTTTCTTT. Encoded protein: CSVEEGGGTEAFF.

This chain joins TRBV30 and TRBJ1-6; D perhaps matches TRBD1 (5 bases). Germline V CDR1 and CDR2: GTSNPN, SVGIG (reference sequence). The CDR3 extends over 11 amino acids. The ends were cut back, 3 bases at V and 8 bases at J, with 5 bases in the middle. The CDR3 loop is CAWRGDSPLHF. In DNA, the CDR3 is TGTGCCTGGAGAGGGGATTCACCCCTCCACTTT.

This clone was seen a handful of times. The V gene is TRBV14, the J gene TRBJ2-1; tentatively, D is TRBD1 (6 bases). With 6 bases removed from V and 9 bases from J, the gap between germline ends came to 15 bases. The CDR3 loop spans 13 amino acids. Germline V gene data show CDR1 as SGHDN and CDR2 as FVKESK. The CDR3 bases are TGTGCCAGCAGTTATACAGGGTTAGGTGAGCAGTTCTTC. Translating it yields CASSYTGLGEQFF.

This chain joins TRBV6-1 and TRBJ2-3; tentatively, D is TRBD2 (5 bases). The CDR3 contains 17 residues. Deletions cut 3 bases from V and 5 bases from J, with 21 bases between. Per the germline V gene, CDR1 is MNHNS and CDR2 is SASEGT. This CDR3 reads CASSDRDSTNLLDTQYF. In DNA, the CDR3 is TGTGCCAGCAGTGACCGGGATTCAACAAACCTCCTAGATACGCAGTATTTT.

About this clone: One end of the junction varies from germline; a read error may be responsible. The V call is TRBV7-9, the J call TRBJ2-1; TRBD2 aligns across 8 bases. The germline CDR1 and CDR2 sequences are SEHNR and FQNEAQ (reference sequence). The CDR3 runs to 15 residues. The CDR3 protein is CSSSSPSGRYNEQFF. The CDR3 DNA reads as TGTTCCAGCAGCTCACCTAGCGGGCGCTACAATGAGCAGTTCTTC.

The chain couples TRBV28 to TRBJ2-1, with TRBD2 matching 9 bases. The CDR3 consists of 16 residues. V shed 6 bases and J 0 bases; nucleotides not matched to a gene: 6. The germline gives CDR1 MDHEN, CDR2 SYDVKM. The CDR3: CASSGTSPSSYNEQFF. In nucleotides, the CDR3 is TGTGCCAGCAGCGGGACTAGCCCGAGCTCCTACAATGAGCAGTTCTTC.

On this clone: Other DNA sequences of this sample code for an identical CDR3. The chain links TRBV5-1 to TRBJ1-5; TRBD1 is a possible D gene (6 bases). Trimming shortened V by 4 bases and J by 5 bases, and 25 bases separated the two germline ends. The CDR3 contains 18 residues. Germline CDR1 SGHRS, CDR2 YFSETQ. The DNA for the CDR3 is TGCGCCAGCAGCAAGCTATCCTATCAGGGGCCCTATTATCAGCCCCAGCATTTT. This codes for CASSKLSYQGPYYQPQHF.

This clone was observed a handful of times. The CDR3 DNA reads as TGCGCCAGCACCGGGACAGGGGGCTACGAGCAGTACTTC. It codes for CASTGTGGYEQYF. The chain is built from TRBV4-1 and TRBJ2-7; 11 bases line up with TRBD1. The germline gives CDR1 MGHRA, CDR2 YSYEKL. Trimming removed 7 bases from V and 3 bases from J; junction bases left unmatched: 2. The CDR3 extends over 13 amino acids.

The CDR3 DNA sequence: TGTGCCAGCAGCTTATGGGGGGGGGAAGAGACCCAGTACTTC. Protein sequence: CASSLWGGEETQYF. This chain uses TRBV7-9 with TRBJ2-5; 7 positions match TRBD2. Unmatched junction bases numbered 3, after V lost 2 bases and J lost 3 bases. CDR1 and CDR2 from the germline V gene are SEHNR and FQNEAQ (reference sequence). The CDR3 is 14 amino acids.

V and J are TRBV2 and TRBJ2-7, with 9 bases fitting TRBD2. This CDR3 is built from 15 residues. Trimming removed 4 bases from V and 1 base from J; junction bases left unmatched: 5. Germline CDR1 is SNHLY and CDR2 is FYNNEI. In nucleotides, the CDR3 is TGTGCCAGCAGTGCTAGCGGGGTGGAGTCCTACGAGCAGTACTTC. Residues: CASSASGVESYEQYF. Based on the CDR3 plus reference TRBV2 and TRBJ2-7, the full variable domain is EPEVTQTPSHQVTQMGQEVILRCVPISNHLYFYWYRQILGQKVEFLVSFYNNEISEKSEIFDDQFSVERPDGSNFTLKIRSTKLEDSAMYFCASSASGVESYEQYFGPGTRLTVT.